Each of the 11 T cell receptor beta chains below was sequenced from the same sample in a study of radiotherapy plus CTLA-4 blockade in lung cancer. Measured with immunoSEQ multiplex PCR; TCRdb has only the in-frame clones, and not every one. The data contain roughly 48,000 clones, 75% to 85% of them seen just once; the ten biggest clones take up 2.5% to 4%. The sample in question was peripheral blood, obtained from a patient treated with radiotherapy plus ipilimumab. These receptors were taken from a human donor with non-small cell lung cancer who had stable disease on radiotherapy plus ipilimumab.

The CDR3 is CASSLYPSSSYNEQFF. In DNA, the CDR3 is TGTGCCAGCAGTTTATACCCCTCCAGCTCCTACAATGAGCAGTTCTTC. V and J are TRBV11-1 and TRBJ2-1; D is undetermined. The CDR3 runs 16 residues. V gave up 6 bases and J gave up 0 bases, with 15 bases separating them. Germline values: CDR1 SGHAT, CDR2 FQDESV (reference sequence).

J is TRBJ2-3 and V is TRBV2; 12 nucleotides align to TRBD1. Trimming took 4 bases from V and 6 from J; bases not matched to a gene: 5. The CDR3 spans 15 residues. CDR1 and CDR2 (germline): SNHLY, FYNNEI. CDR3 sequence reads: CASSAGTGGLDTQYF. The CDR3 DNA sequence: TGTGCCAGCAGTGCTGGGACAGGGGGCCTCGATACGCAGTATTTT.

This clone was recorded once. V and J are TRBV6-5 and TRBJ2-1; TRBD2 is a possible D gene (6 bases). Trimming removed 2 bases at V and 8 bases at J, with 13 bases between. The CDR3 is made up of 14 amino acids. CDR1 and CDR2 (germline): MNHEY, SVGAGI. The CDR3 bases are TGTGCCAGCAGTTACGGCCAGGAGGGGTATGAGCAGTTCTTC. As protein: CASSYGQEGYEQFF.

The chain joins TRBV11-2 to TRBJ2-4; D remains unclear. V gave up 0 bases and J gave up 13 bases, with 13 bases separating them. Germline lookup yields CDR1 SGHAT and CDR2 FQNNGV. This CDR3 has 13 residues. The CDR3 spells CASSLDLSGRQYF. CDR3 in DNA: TGTGCCAGCAGCTTAGACCTGTCCGGCAGGCAGTACTTC.

This rearrangement joins TRBV25-1 to TRBJ2-7, with 8 positions matching TRBD2. CDR1 and CDR2 (germline): MGHDK, SYGVNS. V lost 4 bases and J lost 7; bases outside the gene matches: 6. The CDR3 is 13 amino acids. CDR3 protein: CASSVPGGGEQYF. In DNA, the CDR3 is TGTGCCAGCAGTGTCCCAGGCGGGGGGGAGCAGTACTTC.

The chain has TRBV7-2 and TRBJ1-5, with unresolved D. The CDR3 contains 15 residues. Germline V lookup: CDR1 SGHTA, CDR2 FQGNSA. Trimming removed 5 bases from V and 0 bases from J, with 11 bases in between. The CDR3 region has the DNA TGTGCCAGCAGCCCCTCGGGTATTAGCAATCAGCCCCAGCATTTT. It is translated as CASSPSGISNQPQHF.

The chain joins TRBV10-3 to TRBJ1-5; D perhaps matches TRBD1 (5 bases). Trimming took 4 bases from V and 3 from J, leaving 13 bases between them. The CDR3 totals 15 residues. Germline-derived CDR1 and CDR2 are ENHRY and SYGVKD. The CDR3 DNA is TGTGCCATCAGTGTTGGGGCAGAGGCCAATCAGCCCCAGCATTTT. It yields the protein CAISVGAEANQPQHF.

This sequence joins TRBV5-8 and TRBJ1-2; a weak D match, TRBD1 (5 bases). Germline lookup yields CDR1 SGHTS and CDR2 YDEGEE. The V and J ends lost 3 bases and 11 bases respectively, with 14 bases between them. The CDR3 extends over 12 amino acids. CDR3 loop: CASSSWTPGYTF. CDR3 in DNA: TGTGCCAGCAGCTCGTGGACACCTGGGTACACCTTC. Together with reference TRBV5-8 and TRBJ1-2, the CDR3 gives the full variable domain: EAGVTQSPTHLIKTRGQQATLRCSPISGHTSVYWYQQALGLGLQFLLWYDEGEERNRGNFPPRFSGRQFPNYSSELNVNALELEDSALYLCASSSWTPGYTFGSGTRLTVV.

V is TRBV18 and J is TRBJ2-7, with 11 positions matching TRBD1. V shed 0 bases, J shed 6 bases, and the junction held 4 bases outside the gene matches. The CDR3 loop spans 15 amino acids. Germline CDR1 reads KGHSH; CDR2 reads LQKENI. DNA of the CDR3: TGTGCCAGCTCACCACCACCGGGACAGGGGGTCGAGCAGTACTTC. Amino acids: CASSPPPGQGVEQYF.

The chain carries TRBV11-2 and TRBJ1-4, with 9 positions matching TRBD1. This CDR3 is 15 amino acids long. With 4 bases clipped from V and 8 bases from J, the junction kept 8 bases outside the gene matches. Germline lookup yields CDR1 SGHAT and CDR2 FQNNGV. CDR3 in DNA: TGTGCCAGCAGCTGGCGACAGGGGGACGGGGAAAAACTGTTTTTT. It yields the protein CASSWRQGDGEKLFF.

The V call is TRBV9, the J call TRBJ2-1; TRBD2 aligns across 14 bases. This CDR3 is 15 amino acids long. Germline V CDR1 and CDR2: SGDLS, YYNGEE. After removal of 2 bases from V and 7 bases from J, the junction contained 2 bases not matched to a gene. As DNA, the CDR3 is TGTGCCAGCAGCGTGGGACTAGCGGGAGATAATGAGCAGTTCTTC. Translated, it gives CASSVGLAGDNEQFF.